The sequence of this T cell receptor (beta chain) was determined in a study of cytomegalovirus exposure and HLA in healthy donors. The protocol was immunoSEQ multiplex PCR, while the TCRdb copy is restricted to in-frame clones and leaves out a portion. The data contain some 76,000 clones, approximately 95% of them singletons. The validation cohort, a group of over a hundred subjects, included the donors and was separate from the approximately 650-subject first cohort. The material sequenced was PBMCs. The sequence derives from a young woman in good health and CMV-seronegative.

The CDR3 loop is CSVARSNQETQYF. The CDR3 nucleotides are TGCAGCGTTGCCAGGTCTAACCAAGAGACCCAGTACTTC. The chain has TRBV29-1 and TRBJ2-5; D gene uncertain. Germline V gene lookup returns CDR1 SQVTM and CDR2 ANQGSEA. The CDR3 contains 13 residues. V was trimmed by 4 bases and J by 0 bases, leaving 9 bases between them.